The 14 T cell receptor beta chains below come from one sample, sequenced in a study of OX40 agonist ivuxolimab in advanced cancers. Sequencing was performed with immunoSEQ multiplex PCR; in TCRdb, only in-frame clones are kept and a portion is missing. The sample consists of 75,000 to 100,000 clones, roughly 90% of them appearing once. Material: CD4+ or CD8+ T cells sorted from blood, obtained in a trial of the OX40 agonist ivuxolimab. The receptors shown here come from an adult with an advanced solid tumor such as melanoma, head and neck, liver or kidney cancer.

The rearrangement uses TRBV9 and TRBJ2-1; D remains ambiguous. V lost 4 bases to trimming and J lost 6 bases, with 11 bases between them. The CDR3 spans 13 residues. Germline CDR1 reads SGDLS; CDR2 reads YYNGEE. CDR3 sequence reads: CASSLTVSNEQFF. As DNA, the CDR3 is TGTGCCAGCAGCTTGACTGTCTCCAATGAGCAGTTCTTC.

The gene calls are TRBV21-1 and TRBJ1-1. TRBV21-1 is termed a pseudogene. The CDR3 spans 11 residues. The CDR3 loop is CASSAHPEAFF. In DNA, the CDR3 is TGTGCCAGCAGCGCCCACCCTGAAGCTTTCTTT.

This rearrangement joins TRBV5-6 to TRBJ1-2, with TRBD1 matching 9 bases. This CDR3 is built from 13 residues. Germline V CDR1 and CDR2: SGHDT, YYEEEE. J gave up 4 bases and V 7 bases, and 5 bases lay outside the gene matches. The CDR3 nucleotides read TGTGCCAGCGGACCGGACAGGGGCTATGGCTACACCTTC. Translating gives CASGPDRGYGYTF. Filled out from reference TRBV5-6 and TRBJ1-2, the complete variable domain reads DAGVTQSPTHLIKTRGQQVTLRCSPKSGHDTVSWYQQALGQGPQFIFQYYEEEERQRGNFPDRFSGHQFPNYSSELNVNALLLGDSALYLCASGPDRGYGYTFGSGTRLTVV.

The V gene is TRBV6-6, the J gene TRBJ1-4; D uncertain. Between the trimmed V and J ends, which lost 0 bases and 5 bases, there was a span of 7 bases. Germline loops: CDR1 MNHNY, CDR2 SVGAGI (reference sequence). The CDR3 spans 14 residues. The chain's CDR3 is CASSYSAVNEKLFF. As DNA, the CDR3 is TGTGCCAGCAGTTACTCTGCCGTGAATGAAAAACTGTTTTTT.

The chain is built from TRBV5-5 and TRBJ2-7, with 10 bases identical to TRBD1. Germline V gene data show CDR1 as SGHKS and CDR2 as YYEKEE (reference sequence). CDR3 length: 16 residues. V shed 0 bases and J 3 bases; nucleotides not matched to a gene: 6. The CDR3 loop is CASSLGWDRGLYEQYF. As DNA, the CDR3 is TGTGCCAGCAGCTTGGGGTGGGACAGGGGACTCTACGAGCAGTACTTC. The full variable domain, its missing parts supplied by reference TRBV5-5 and TRBJ2-7, is DAGVTQSPTHLIKTRGQQVTLRCSPISGHKSVSWYQQVLGQGPQFIFQYYEKEERGRGNFPDRFSARQFPNYSSELNVNALLLGDSALYLCASSLGWDRGLYEQYFGPGTRLTVT.

V usage is TRBV6-5 and J usage is TRBJ2-7, with 11 positions matching TRBD1. Germline V gene lookup returns CDR1 MNHEY and CDR2 SVGAGI. This CDR3 region has 16 residues. After removal of 0 bases from V and 2 bases from J, the junction contained 3 bases not matched to a gene. CDR3 loop: CASSYSGTGGPYEQYF. For the CDR3, the DNA is TGTGCCAGCAGTTACTCCGGGACAGGGGGGCCCTACGAGCAGTACTTC.

The gene calls are TRBV9 and TRBJ2-1; 7 positions match TRBD2. The CDR3 has 15 residues. V shed 0 bases and J 6 bases; nucleotides not matched to a gene: 6. Per germline, CDR1 SGDLS and CDR2 YYNGEE. The CDR3 DNA follows: TGTGCCAGCAGCGTAGGCGGGAGTGGGGGCAATGAGCAGTTCTTC. Amino acids: CASSVGGSGGNEQFF. The full variable domain, completed using reference TRBV9 and TRBJ2-1, is DSGVTQTPKHLITATGQRVTLRCSPRSGDLSVYWYQQSLDQGLQFLIQYYNGEERAKGNILERFSAQQFPDLHSELNLSSLELGDSALYFCASSVGGSGGNEQFFGPGTRLTVL.

The chain combines TRBV28 with TRBJ2-5, with D perhaps TRBD1 or TRBD2 (6 bases each). V lost 3 bases and J 5 bases, leaving 19 bases between the germline ends. The CDR3 spans 16 residues. The germline V gene has CDR1 MDHEN and CDR2 SYDVKM. CDR3 nucleotides: TGTGCCAGCAGTTTGGGGGGCGGGATGCGGGCGGAGACCCAGTACTTC. This sequence encodes CASSLGGGMRAETQYF.

V is TRBV4-3 and J is TRBJ2-4; 7 bases match TRBD1. Germline-derived CDR1 and CDR2 are LGHNA and YSLEER. The CDR3 consists of 20 residues. After removal of 0 bases from V and 0 bases from J, the junction contained 14 bases not matched to a gene. The CDR3 DNA reads TGCGCCAGCAGCCAAGACCCCGCCCGTGGACAGGTGACAGCCAAAAACATTCAGTACTTC. Translating it yields CASSQDPARGQVTAKNIQYF.

The rearrangement joins TRBV11-2 to TRBJ2-1; tentatively, D is TRBD1 (6 bases). Germline lookup yields CDR1 SGHAT and CDR2 FQNNGV. The V end was cut by 4 bases, the J end by 0 bases, with 16 bases between. This CDR3 spans 17 amino acids. DNA for the CDR3: TGTGCCAGCAGCTATTCAAGGACAGCCCTCTCCTACAATGAGCAGTTCTTC. Translating gives CASSYSRTALSYNEQFF.

The chain recombines TRBV28 with TRBJ2-4; 7 bases agree with TRBD2. The V gene end was trimmed by 9 bases and the J gene end by 4 bases; junction bases not matched to a gene: 6. Per germline, CDR1 MDHEN and CDR2 SYDVKM. The CDR3 runs 13 residues. Written as DNA, the CDR3 is TGTGCCAGTATGACTAGCCCTAAAAACATTCAGTACTTC. Translation gives CASMTSPKNIQYF. The variable domain in full, completed from reference TRBV28 and TRBJ2-4, reads DVKVTQSSRYLVKRTGEKVFLECVQDMDHENMFWYRQDPGLGLRLIYFSYDVKMKEKGDIPEGYSVSREKKERFSLILESASTNQTSMYLCASMTSPKNIQYFGAGTRLSVL.

The chain combines TRBV6-5 with TRBJ2-7; perhaps TRBD1 as D (6 bases). V lost 5 bases to trimming and J lost 2 bases, with 10 bases between them. Germline CDR1 MNHEY, CDR2 SVGAGI. This CDR3 comprises 13 residues. The CDR3, as DNA: TGTGCCAGCAGTAGGGACAATCCCTACGAGCAGTACTTC. Translation gives CASSRDNPYEQYF.

The chain carries TRBV6-5 and TRBJ2-3; possibly TRBD2 for D (6 bases). V was trimmed by 0 bases and J by 13 bases, leaving 11 bases between them. This CDR3 comprises 12 residues. The V gene's germline CDR1 is MNHEY and CDR2 SVGAGI. The CDR3 nucleotides are TGTGCCAGCAGTTACTCTTCCGGGAGTGAGTATTTT. Protein: CASSYSSGSEYF.

The V gene is TRBV7-2, the J gene TRBJ2-1; possibly TRBD1 for D (6 bases). This CDR3 has 15 amino acids. CDR1 and CDR2 (germline): SGHTA, FQGNSA. Trimming shortened V by 0 bases and J by 10 bases, and 16 bases separated the two germline ends. In nucleotides, the CDR3 is TGTGCCAGCAGCTTAGCTGGAGCAGGGGTGGGAGAGCAGTTCTTC. Translating gives CASSLAGAGVGEQFF.